This T cell receptor (beta chain) was captured by sequencing in a study of shared clonotypes between healthy human individuals. About this clone itself: Its antigen remains unknown. The junction departs from the called germline gene at one end, perhaps through a read error.

Whole-study findings and limits: Compared with memory subsets, naive subsets generally had larger estimated richness. Rarefaction showed sorted-subset sequencing was incomplete despite large depth.

The naive CD8 fraction comprised CD45RO-negative cells positively selected for CCR7 and excluded terminally differentiated effector memory CD45RA+ cells. HIV-negative, healthy adults without recent acute infections or vaccinations were the donors. Libraries were prepared by immunoSEQ multiplex PCR; TCRdb keeps only in-frame clonotypes and omits some of them. The table has about 820,000 clones, over 90% seen once. Germline V gene lookup returns CDR1 SEHNR and CDR2 FQNEAQ (reference sequence). CDR3 length equals 14 residues. The rearrangement links TRBV7-9 to TRBJ2-7; 8 bases match TRBD2. This clonotype was sampled from a man younger than 40 in good health. Sequencing input: naive CD8+ T cells sorted from blood. DNA for the CDR3: TGTGCCAGCAGCGTAGCGGGAAGGCTATTTGAGCAGTACTTC. Translating gives CASSVAGRLFEQYF.